This T cell receptor beta chain was sequenced in a study of blood T cells in healthy people across ages. The authors ran a second PCR of roughly 6 to 12 cycles using a sample-barcoded 5' primer and a J-beta primer mix. TCRdb re-analysed the 5' RACE reads in MiXCR, keeping a single row per CDR3 protein. This sample has about 640,000 distinct CDR3 sequences, with roughly 50% found just once. Germline V lookup: CDR1 SEHNR, CDR2 FQNEAQ (reference sequence). CDR3 size: 12 residues. The sequenced material came from blood. The sequence was collected from a man aged 55 to 69 in good health. This chain connects TRBV7-9 to TRBJ2-4, with TRBD1 as a possible D gene (5 bases). The J call may be mistaken, given a closer DNA end match to TRBJ2-7. CDR3 in amino acids: CASSPGHDEQYF. CDR3 nucleotide sequence: TGTGCCAGCAGCCCCGGACATGACGAGCAGTACTTC.